These 7 T cell receptor beta chains were sequenced from one sample in a study of PD-1 blockade in classical Hodgkin lymphoma. Sequenced by immunoSEQ multiplex PCR; TCRdb stores in-frame clones only, minus some. The sample includes around 37,000 clones, about 93% seen only once; the top ten take 0.25% to 0.35%. Time point: cycle 4 day 1 (C4D1), after less than seven weeks of nivolumab. Relapse was seen in all patients after autologous stem cell transplantation, and brentuximab vedotin exposure was variable. Magnetic negative selection was used to purify CD4+ T cells from PBMCs that had been thawed. The source material was CD4+ T cells from blood, sampled before the fourth cycle of nivolumab. All receptors derive from a human donor with classical Hodgkin lymphoma.

The rearrangement joins TRBV7-8 to TRBJ1-1; D not resolved. Per germline, CDR1 SGHVS and CDR2 FQNEAQ. V was cut by 4 bases and J by 0 bases, with 6 bases left in between. This CDR3 region has 13 residues. The chain's CDR3 is CASSWEMNTEAFF. DNA for the CDR3: TGTGCCAGCAGCTGGGAAATGAACACTGAAGCTTTCTTT.

V usage is TRBV6-6 and J usage is TRBJ2-3; 9 bases line up with TRBD2. Trimming cost V 6 bases and J 8 bases; bases outside gene matches: 12. The germline V gene encodes CDR1 MNHNY and CDR2 SVGAGI (reference sequence). This CDR3 contains 15 residues. The DNA of the CDR3 is TGTGCCAGCAGCCACGTATGGCGGGAGGGGAGTACGCAGTATTTT. Amino acid sequence: CASSHVWREGSTQYF.

The chain couples TRBV27 to TRBJ2-7, with unresolved D. The germline V gene has CDR1 MNHEY and CDR2 SMNVEV (reference sequence). V was trimmed by 2 bases and J by 3 bases, leaving 17 bases between them. The CDR3 is 16 amino acids. The CDR3 region is CASSLGFPNRLYEQYF. The CDR3 nucleotides read TGTGCCAGCAGTTTAGGTTTCCCGAACAGACTCTACGAGCAGTACTTC.

The chain joins TRBV5-5 to TRBJ2-7; 9 positions match TRBD1. Germline CDR1 reads SGHKS; CDR2 reads YYEKEE (reference sequence). The CDR3 runs to 16 residues. The V segment lost 0 bases and the J segment 4 bases; nucleotides outside the gene matches: 8. CDR3 region: CASSLVAGTGRYEQYF. CDR3 bases: TGTGCCAGCAGCTTGGTGGCCGGGACAGGGAGATACGAGCAGTACTTC.

This clone showed up just a few times. The chain links TRBV5-6 to TRBJ2-7, with D maybe TRBD1 (7 bases). Germline lookup yields CDR1 SGHDT and CDR2 YYEEEE. Trimming pared 3 bases from V and 1 base from J, leaving 14 bases between. The CDR3 has 15 amino acids. CDR3 in DNA: TGTGCCAGCAGCTCCAACAGGGGAGGATCCTACGAGCAGTACTTC. This codes for CASSSNRGGSYEQYF. The entire variable domain, with the rest obtained from reference TRBV5-6 and TRBJ2-7, is as follows: DAGVTQSPTHLIKTRGQQVTLRCSPKSGHDTVSWYQQALGQGPQFIFQYYEEEERQRGNFPDRFSGHQFPNYSSELNVNALLLGDSALYLCASSSNRGGSYEQYFGPGTRLTVT.

The gene calls are TRBV5-4 and TRBJ2-3, with 9 bases aligning to TRBD1. The CDR3 runs to 16 residues. The V gene end was trimmed by 4 bases and the J gene end by 1 base; junction bases not matched to a gene: 7. Germline V gene lookup returns CDR1 SGHNT and CDR2 YYREEE (reference sequence). The CDR3 DNA reads as TGTGCCAGCAGCCGCCGACAGGGGGGAGGCACAGATACGCAGTATTTT. This translates into CASSRRQGGGTDTQYF.

The chain joins TRBV9 to TRBJ2-3; D may be TRBD2 (6 bases). The CDR3 has 16 residues. V lost 0 bases, J lost 1 base, and 12 bases lay in between. CDR1 SGDLS and CDR2 YYNGEE come from the germline V gene. The CDR3 sequence is CASSVAGGMGTDTQYF. The DNA for the CDR3 is TGTGCCAGCAGCGTAGCGGGCGGGATGGGCACAGATACGCAGTATTTT.